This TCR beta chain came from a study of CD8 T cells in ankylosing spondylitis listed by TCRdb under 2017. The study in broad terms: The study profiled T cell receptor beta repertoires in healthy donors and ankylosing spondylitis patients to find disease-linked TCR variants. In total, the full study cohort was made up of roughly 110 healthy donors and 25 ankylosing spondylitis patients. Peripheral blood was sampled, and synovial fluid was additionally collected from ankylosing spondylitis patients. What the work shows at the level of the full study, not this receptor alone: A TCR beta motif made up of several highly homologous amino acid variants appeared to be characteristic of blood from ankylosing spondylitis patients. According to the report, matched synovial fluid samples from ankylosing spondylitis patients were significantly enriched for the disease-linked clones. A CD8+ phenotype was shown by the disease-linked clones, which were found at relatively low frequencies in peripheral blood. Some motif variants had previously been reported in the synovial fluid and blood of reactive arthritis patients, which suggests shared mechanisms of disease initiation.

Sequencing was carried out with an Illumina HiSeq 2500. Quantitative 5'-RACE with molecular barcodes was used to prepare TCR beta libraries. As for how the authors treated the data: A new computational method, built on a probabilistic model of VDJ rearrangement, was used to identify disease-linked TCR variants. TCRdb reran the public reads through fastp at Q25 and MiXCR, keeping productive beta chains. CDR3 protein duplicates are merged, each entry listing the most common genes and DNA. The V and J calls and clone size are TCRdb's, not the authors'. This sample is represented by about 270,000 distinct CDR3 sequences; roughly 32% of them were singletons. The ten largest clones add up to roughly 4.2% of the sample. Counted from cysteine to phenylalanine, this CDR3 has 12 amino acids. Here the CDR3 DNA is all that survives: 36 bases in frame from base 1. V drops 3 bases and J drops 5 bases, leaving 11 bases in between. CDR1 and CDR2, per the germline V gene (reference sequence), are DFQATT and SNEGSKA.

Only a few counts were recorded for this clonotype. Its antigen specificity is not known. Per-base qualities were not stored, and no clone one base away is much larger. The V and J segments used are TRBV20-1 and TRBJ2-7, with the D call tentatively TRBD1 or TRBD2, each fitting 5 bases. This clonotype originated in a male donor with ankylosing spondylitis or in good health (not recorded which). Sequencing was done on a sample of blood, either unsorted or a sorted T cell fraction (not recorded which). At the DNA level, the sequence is TGCAGTGCTAGGGCCGGGACGGACGAGCAGTACTTC. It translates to CSARAGTDEQYF.